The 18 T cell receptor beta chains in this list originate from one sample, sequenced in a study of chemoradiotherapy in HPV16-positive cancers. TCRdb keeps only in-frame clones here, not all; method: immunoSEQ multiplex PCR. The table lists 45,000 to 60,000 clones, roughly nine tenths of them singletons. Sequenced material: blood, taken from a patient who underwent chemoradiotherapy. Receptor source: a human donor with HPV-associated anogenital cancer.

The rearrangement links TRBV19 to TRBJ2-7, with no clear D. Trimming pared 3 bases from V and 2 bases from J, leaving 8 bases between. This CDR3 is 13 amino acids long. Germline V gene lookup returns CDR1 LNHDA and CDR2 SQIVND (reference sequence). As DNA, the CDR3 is TGTGCCAGTAGTATGGTGGCAGCCTACGAGCAGTACTTC. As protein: CASSMVAAYEQYF.

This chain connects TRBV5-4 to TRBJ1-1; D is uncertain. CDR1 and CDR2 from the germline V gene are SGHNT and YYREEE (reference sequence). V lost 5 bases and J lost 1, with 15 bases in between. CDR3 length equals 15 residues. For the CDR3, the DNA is TGTGCCAGCAGTTACGAAGAAAGTACGAACACTGAAGCTTTCTTT. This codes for CASSYEESTNTEAFF. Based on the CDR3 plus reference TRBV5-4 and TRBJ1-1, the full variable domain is ETGVTQSPTHLIKTRGQQVTLRCSSQSGHNTVSWYQQALGQGPQFIFQYYREEENGRGNFPPRFSGLQFPNYSSELNVNALELDDSALYLCASSYEESTNTEAFFGQGTRLTVV.

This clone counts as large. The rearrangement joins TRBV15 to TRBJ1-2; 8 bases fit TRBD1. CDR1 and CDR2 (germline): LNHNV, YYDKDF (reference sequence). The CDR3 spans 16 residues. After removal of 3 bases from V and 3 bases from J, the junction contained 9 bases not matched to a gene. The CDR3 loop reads CATSSGAGQGHYGYTF. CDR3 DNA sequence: TGTGCCACCAGCAGTGGGGCCGGACAGGGCCACTATGGCTACACCTTC.

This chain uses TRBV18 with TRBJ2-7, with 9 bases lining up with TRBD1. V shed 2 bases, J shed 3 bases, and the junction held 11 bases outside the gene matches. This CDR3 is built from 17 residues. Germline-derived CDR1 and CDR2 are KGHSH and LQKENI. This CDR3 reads CASSPVSGTGRFYEQYF. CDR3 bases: TGTGCCAGCTCACCAGTTTCAGGGACAGGGCGTTTCTACGAGCAGTACTTC.

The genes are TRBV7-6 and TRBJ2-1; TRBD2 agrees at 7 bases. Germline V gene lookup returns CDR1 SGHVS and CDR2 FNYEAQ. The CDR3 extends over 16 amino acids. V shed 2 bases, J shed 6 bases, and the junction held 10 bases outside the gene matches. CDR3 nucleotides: TGTGCCAGCAGCTTAAGGGGTCGGGGAGGGCGCAATGAGCAGTTCTTC. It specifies CASSLRGRGGRNEQFF.

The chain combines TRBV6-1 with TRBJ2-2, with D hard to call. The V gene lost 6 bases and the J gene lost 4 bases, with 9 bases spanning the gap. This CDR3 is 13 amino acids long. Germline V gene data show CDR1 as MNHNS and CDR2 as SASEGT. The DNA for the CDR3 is TGTGCCAGCAGGTTCACCTCCACCGGGGAGCTGTTTTTT. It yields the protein CASRFTSTGELFF.

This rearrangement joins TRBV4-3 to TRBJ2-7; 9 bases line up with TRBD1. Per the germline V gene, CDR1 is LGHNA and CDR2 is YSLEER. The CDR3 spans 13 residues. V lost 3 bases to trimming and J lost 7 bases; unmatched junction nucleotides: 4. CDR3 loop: CASSHRTGVEQYF. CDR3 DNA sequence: TGCGCCAGCAGCCACCGGACAGGGGTAGAGCAGTACTTC.

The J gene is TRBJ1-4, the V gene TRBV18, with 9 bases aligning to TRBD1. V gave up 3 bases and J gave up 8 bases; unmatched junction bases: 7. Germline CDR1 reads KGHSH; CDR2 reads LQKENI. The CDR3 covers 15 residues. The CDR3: CASSPWDRDEEKLFF. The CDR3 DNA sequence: TGTGCCAGCTCACCCTGGGACAGGGATGAAGAAAAACTGTTTTTT.

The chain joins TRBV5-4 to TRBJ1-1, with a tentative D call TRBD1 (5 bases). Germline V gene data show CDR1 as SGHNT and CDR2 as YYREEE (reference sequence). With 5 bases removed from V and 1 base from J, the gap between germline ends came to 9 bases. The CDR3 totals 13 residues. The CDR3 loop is CASREGWNTEAFF. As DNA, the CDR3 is TGTGCCAGCAGGGAGGGGTGGAACACTGAAGCTTTCTTT. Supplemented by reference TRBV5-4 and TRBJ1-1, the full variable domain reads ETGVTQSPTHLIKTRGQQVTLRCSSQSGHNTVSWYQQALGQGPQFIFQYYREEENGRGNFPPRFSGLQFPNYSSELNVNALELDDSALYLCASREGWNTEAFFGQGTRLTVV.

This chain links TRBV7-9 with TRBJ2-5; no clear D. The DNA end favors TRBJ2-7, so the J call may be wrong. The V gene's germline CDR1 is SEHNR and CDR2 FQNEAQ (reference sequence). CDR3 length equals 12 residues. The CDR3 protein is CASSSLGYEQYF. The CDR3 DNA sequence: TGTGCCAGCAGCTCCCTCGGCTACGAGCAGTACTTC.

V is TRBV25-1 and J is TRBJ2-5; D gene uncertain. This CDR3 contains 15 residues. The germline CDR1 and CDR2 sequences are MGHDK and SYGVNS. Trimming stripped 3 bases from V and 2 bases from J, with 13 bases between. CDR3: CASSDPRLRQETQYF. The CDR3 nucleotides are TGTGCCAGCAGTGATCCCCGGCTACGTCAAGAGACCCAGTACTTC.

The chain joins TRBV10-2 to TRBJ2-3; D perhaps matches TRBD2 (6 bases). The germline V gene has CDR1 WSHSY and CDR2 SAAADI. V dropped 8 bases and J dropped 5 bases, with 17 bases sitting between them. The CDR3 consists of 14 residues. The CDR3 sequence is CASGSGQGGDTQYF. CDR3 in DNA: TGCGCCAGCGGCAGCGGTCAGGGAGGAGATACGCAGTATTTT.

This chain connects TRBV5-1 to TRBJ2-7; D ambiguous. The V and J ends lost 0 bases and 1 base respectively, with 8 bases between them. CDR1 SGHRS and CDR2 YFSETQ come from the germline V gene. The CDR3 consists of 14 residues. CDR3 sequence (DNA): TGCGCCAGCAGCTTGGTGGGCGGTTCCTACGAGCAGTACTTC. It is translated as CASSLVGGSYEQYF.

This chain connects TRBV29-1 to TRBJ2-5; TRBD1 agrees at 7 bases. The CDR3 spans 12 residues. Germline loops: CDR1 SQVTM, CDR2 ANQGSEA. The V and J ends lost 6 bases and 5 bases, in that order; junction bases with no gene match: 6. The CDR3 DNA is TGCAGCGTAATACAGGGGTCGGAGACCCAGTACTTC. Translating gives CSVIQGSETQYF. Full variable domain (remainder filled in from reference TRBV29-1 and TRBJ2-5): SAVISQKPSRDICQRGTSLTIQCQVDSQVTMMFWYRQQPGQSLTLIATANQGSEATYESGFVIDKFPISRPNLTFSTLTVSNMSPEDSSIYLCSVIQGSETQYFGPGTRLLVL.

The CDR3 sequence is CASSLGLGTAGNTIYF. CDR3 bases: TGTGCCAGCTCCCTGGGCCTCGGGACAGCTGGAAACACCATATATTTT. The rearrangement links TRBV18 to TRBJ1-3; TRBD1 agrees at 7 bases. V lost 6 bases, J lost 2 bases, and 10 bases stayed unmatched. Germline-derived CDR1 and CDR2 are KGHSH and LQKENI. The length of the CDR3 is 16 residues.

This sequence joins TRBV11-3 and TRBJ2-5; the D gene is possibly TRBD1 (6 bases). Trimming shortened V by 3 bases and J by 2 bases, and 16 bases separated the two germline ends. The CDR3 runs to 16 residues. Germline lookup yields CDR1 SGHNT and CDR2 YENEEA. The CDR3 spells CASSLGGWGRQETQYF. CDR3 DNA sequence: TGTGCCAGCAGCTTGGGCGGCTGGGGGCGACAAGAGACCCAGTACTTC.

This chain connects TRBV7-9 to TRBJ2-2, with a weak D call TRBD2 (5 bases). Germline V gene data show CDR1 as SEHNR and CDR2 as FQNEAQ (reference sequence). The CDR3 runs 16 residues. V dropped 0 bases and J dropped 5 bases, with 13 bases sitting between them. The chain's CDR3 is CASSLAKVEGTGELFF. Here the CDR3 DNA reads TGTGCCAGCAGCTTAGCGAAAGTAGAGGGTACCGGGGAGCTGTTTTTT. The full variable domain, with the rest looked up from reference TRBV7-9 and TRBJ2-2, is DTGVSQNPRHKITKRGQNVTFRCDPISEHNRLYWYRQTLGQGPEFLTYFQNEAQLEKSRLLSDRFSAERPKGSFSTLEIQRTEQGDSAMYLCASSLAKVEGTGELFFGEGSRLTVL.

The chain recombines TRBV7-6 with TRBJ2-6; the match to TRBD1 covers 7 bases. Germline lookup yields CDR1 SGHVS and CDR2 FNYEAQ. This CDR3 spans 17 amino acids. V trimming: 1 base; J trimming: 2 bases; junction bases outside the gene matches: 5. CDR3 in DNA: TGTGCCAGCAGCTTAGGGGACAGTGTCACTGGGGCCAACGTCCTGACTTTC. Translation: CASSLGDSVTGANVLTF.